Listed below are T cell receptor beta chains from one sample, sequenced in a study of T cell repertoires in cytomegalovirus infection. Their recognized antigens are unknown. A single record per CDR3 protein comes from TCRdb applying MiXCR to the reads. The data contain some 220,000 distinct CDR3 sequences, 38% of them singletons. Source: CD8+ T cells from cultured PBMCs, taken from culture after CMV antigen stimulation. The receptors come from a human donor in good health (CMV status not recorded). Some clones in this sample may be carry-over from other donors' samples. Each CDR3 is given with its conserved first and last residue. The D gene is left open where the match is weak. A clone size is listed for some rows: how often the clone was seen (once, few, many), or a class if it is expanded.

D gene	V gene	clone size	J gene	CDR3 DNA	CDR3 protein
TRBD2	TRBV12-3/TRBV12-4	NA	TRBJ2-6	TGTGCCAGCAGTGCCGGACTAGCCGGGGCCAACGTCCTGACTTTC	CASSAGLAGANVLTF
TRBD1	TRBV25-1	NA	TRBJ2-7	TGTGCCAGCAGTGCTCGGGACAGTCCGAGCTACGAGCAGTACTTC	CASSARDSPSYEQYF
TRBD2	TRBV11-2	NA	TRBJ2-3	TGTGCCAGCAGCTCCCGATTCGGGGAGGGCCTGGAGTCGGCAGATACGCAGTATTTT	CASSSRFGEGLESADTQYF
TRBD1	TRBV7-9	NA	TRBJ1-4	TGTGCCAGCAGCCCGGACAGGAGCCCGAATGAAAAACTGTTTTTT	CASSPDRSPNEKLFF
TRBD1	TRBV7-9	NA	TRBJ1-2	TGTGCCAGCAGCTTAGTCGCCGGGACAGGGCACTATGGCTACACCTTC	CASSLVAGTGHYGYTF
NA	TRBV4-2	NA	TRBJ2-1	TGTGCCAGCAGCCAAGATTCGTATGAGCAGTTCTTC	CASSQDSYEQFF
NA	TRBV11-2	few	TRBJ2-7	TGTGCCAGCAGCGACCGGGAAGGGCTCTACGAGCAGTACTTC	CASSDREGLYEQYF
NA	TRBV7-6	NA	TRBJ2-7	TGTGCCAGCAGCCCTTGGTATGTGGCATACGAGCAGTACTTC	CASSPWYVAYEQYF
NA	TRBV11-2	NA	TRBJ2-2	TGTGCCAGCAGCCCCTCCCGGGACGGGAGTAACACCGGGGAGCTGTTTTTT	CASSPSRDGSNTGELFF
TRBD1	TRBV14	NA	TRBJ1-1	TGTGCCAGCAGCCAAGATGGGACAGCCCCAGTCGGGGTGAACACTGAAGCTTTCTTT	CASSQDGTAPVGVNTEAFF
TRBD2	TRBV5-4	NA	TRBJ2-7	TGTGCCAGCAGGTCTCTAGCGGGGGGCACATACTACGAGCAGTACTTC	CASRSLAGGTYYEQYF
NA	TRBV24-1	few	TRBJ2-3	TGTGCCACCACAGCTCCAAGCACAGATACGCAGTATTTT	CATTAPSTDTQYF
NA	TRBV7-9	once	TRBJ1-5	TGTGCCAGCAGCTTCAATCGGGGGTTGGAGTATGGGCAGCCCCAGCATTTT	CASSFNRGLEYGQPQHF
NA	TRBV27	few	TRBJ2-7	TGTGCCAGCAGTGGGTTGAAAGCCTACGAGCAGTACTTC	CASSGLKAYEQYF
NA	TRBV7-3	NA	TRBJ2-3	TGTGCCAGCAGCTTAAACGGTCCTAGCACAGATACGCAGTATTTT	CASSLNGPSTDTQYF
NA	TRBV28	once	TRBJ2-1	TGTGCCTGGGGGCAGGGGTGGGTTAATGAGCAGTTCTTC	CAWGQGWVNEQFF
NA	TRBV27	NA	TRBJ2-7	TGTGCCAGCAGTTTAGGTACAGGGTTGGGGGCCTACGAGCAGTACTTC	CASSLGTGLGAYEQYF
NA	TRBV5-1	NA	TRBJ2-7	TGCGCCAGCCGAAGAGGGAGGGGGCTTAGCTACGAGCAGTACTTC	CASRRGRGLSYEQYF
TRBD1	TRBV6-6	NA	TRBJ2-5	TGTGCCAGCAGTTCCGGGACAGGGGGAGAGACCCAGTACTTC	CASSSGTGGETQYF
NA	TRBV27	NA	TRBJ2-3	TGTGCCAGCAGTTTAAGGGGCGGGATGAATACGCAGTATTTT	CASSLRGGMNTQYF
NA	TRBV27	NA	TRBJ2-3	TGTGCCAGCACTCGATCCCCGCTGGGAGATACGCAGTATTTT	CASTRSPLGDTQYF
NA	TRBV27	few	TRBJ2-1	TGTGCCAGCAGTTTAGCCTGGGGGAATGAGCAGTTCTTC	CASSLAWGNEQFF
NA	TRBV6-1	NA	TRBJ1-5	TGTGCCAGCCTAAGAGCCCCCTGGAATCAGCCCCAGCATTTT	CASLRAPWNQPQHF
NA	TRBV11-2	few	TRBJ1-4	TGTGCCAGCACGTCTCTCGAGGGCCTAGGGGAAAAACTGTTTTTT	CASTSLEGLGEKLFF
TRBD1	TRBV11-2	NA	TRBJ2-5	TGTGCCAGCAGATTACAGGGGGGACGGGAGACCCAGTACTTC	CASRLQGGRETQYF
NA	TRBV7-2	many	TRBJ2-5	TGTGCCAGCAGCTTCAGGAGACGGGAGACCCAGTACTTC	CASSFRRRETQYF
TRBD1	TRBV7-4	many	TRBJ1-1	TGTGCCAGCAGCCAGGGGGGGAACACTGAAGCTTTCTTT	CASSQGGNTEAFF
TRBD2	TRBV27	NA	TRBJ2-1	TGTGCCAGCGGGACTAGCGGGAGTACGTGGGAGCAGTTCTTC	CASGTSGSTWEQFF
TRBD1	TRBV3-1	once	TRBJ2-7	TGTGCCAGCAGCCATGGTCTGGACAGGGACCCCTACGAGCAGTACTTC	CASSHGLDRDPYEQYF
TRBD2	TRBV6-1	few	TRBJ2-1	TGTGCCAGCAGTGAAAGGGACTACCCGAACAATGAGCAGTTCTTC	CASSERDYPNNEQFF
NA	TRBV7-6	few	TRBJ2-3	TGTGCCAGCAGCGACGGAGTGGGGCCCACAGATACGCAGTATTTT	CASSDGVGPTDTQYF